The 8 T cell receptor beta chains reported below all come from one sample, sequenced in a study of control samples from healthy donors and cancer patients. Using immunoSEQ multiplex PCR, the repertoire was profiled, and TCRdb retains in-frame clones only, with some absent. The sample yields approximately 100,000 clones, around 84% seen once. Sequenced: PBMCs. Source of these receptors: a man between 65 and 80 years old with lung cancer.

J is TRBJ1-4 and V is TRBV29-1; D is unclear. The CDR3 covers 13 residues. V lost 0 bases to trimming and J lost 4 bases, with 6 bases between them. The V gene's germline CDR1 is SQVTM and CDR2 ANQGSEA. CDR3 in DNA: TGCAGCGTTGAAGACGGGATTAATGAAAAACTGTTTTTT. It specifies CSVEDGINEKLFF. Variable domain in full (rest from reference TRBV29-1 and TRBJ1-4): SAVISQKPSRDICQRGTSLTIQCQVDSQVTMMFWYRQQPGQSLTLIATANQGSEATYESGFVIDKFPISRPNLTFSTLTVSNMSPEDSSIYLCSVEDGINEKLFFGSGTQLSVL.

The chain uses TRBV5-8 and TRBJ1-4; D remains unclear. The CDR3 totals 14 residues. Germline CDR1 SGHTS, CDR2 YDEGEE. V lost 1 base to trimming and J lost 0 bases, with 4 bases between them. CDR3 bases: TGTGCCAGCAGCTTGAGGGCAACTAATGAAAAACTGTTTTTT. Its translation: CASSLRATNEKLFF.

The chain joins TRBV19 to TRBJ1-5; D is possibly TRBD1 (5 bases). The germline V gene encodes CDR1 LNHDA and CDR2 SQIVND (reference sequence). This CDR3 has 16 residues. Trimming left V 9 bases short and J 2 bases short, with 20 bases between. The CDR3 loop reads CARHNRGLGGNQPQHF. CDR3 coding DNA: TGTGCCAGGCACAATAGGGGTTTAGGAGGCAATCAGCCCCAGCATTTT.

V gene TRBV18 combines with J gene TRBJ2-4, with 8 bases fitting TRBD1. V lost 4 bases, J lost 6 bases, and 5 bases stayed unmatched. From germline, CDR1 is KGHSH and CDR2 LQKENI. This CDR3 spans 14 amino acids. The CDR3 loop is CASSLEGQGNIQYF. As DNA, the CDR3 is TGTGCCAGCTCACTTGAAGGACAGGGAAACATTCAGTACTTC.

The CDR3 DNA reads as TGTGCCAGCAGCACAGCGGGGAACCCCTACGAGCAGTACTTC. Residues: CASSTAGNPYEQYF. This chain joins TRBV9 and TRBJ2-7, with 7 bases that match TRBD2. CDR1 is SGDLS, CDR2 YYNGEE, per germline. The CDR3 is 14 amino acids. With V trimmed by 4 bases and J by 2 bases, 6 bases remained unmatched.

For the CDR3, the DNA is TGTGCCAGCAGTCCCGACAGGGGACGTGAAGCTTTCTTT. This translates into CASSPDRGREAFF. V usage is TRBV6-5 and J usage is TRBJ1-1; 8 bases fit TRBD1. The CDR3 extends over 13 amino acids. CDR1 MNHEY and CDR2 SVGAGI come from the germline V gene. The trim removed 5 bases at V and 7 bases at J, leaving 6 bases unmatched.

The V and J genes are TRBV10-3 and TRBJ2-1; D may correspond to TRBD1 or TRBD2 (5 bases each). Trimming took off 2 bases at V and 7 bases at J, with 15 bases between the two ends. The CDR3 covers 15 residues. Germline-derived CDR1 and CDR2 are ENHRY and SYGVKD. CDR3 sequence (DNA): TGTGCCATCAGTGAGCCGGGGCAAGGTGGGAATGAGCAGTTCTTC. Translating gives CAISEPGQGGNEQFF.

This clone has ten or more counts. The chain combines TRBV24-1 with TRBJ2-7; TRBD2 is a possible D gene (5 bases). The ends were cut back, 1 base at V and 5 bases at J, with 20 bases in the middle. Germline V gene lookup returns CDR1 KGHDR and CDR2 SFDVKD. The length of the CDR3 is 17 residues. CDR3 protein: CATSDFASEGRRDEQYF. CDR3 coding DNA: TGTGCCACCAGTGATTTTGCCAGCGAGGGCAGAAGGGACGAGCAGTACTTC.